What follows describes a single TCR beta chain. Its cognate antigen is unknown. V was clipped by 0 bases and J by 1 base; unmatched bases: 3. The CDR3 loop spans 15 amino acids. Germline values: CDR1 SGDLS, CDR2 YYNGEE. Using immunoSEQ multiplex PCR, the repertoire was profiled, and TCRdb retains in-frame clones only, with some absent. The table includes approximately 100,000 clones, roughly 91% detected once. Every patient was affected by relapse after autologous stem cell transplantation, while exposure to brentuximab vedotin was not uniform. These data are taken from a study of PD-1 blockade in classical Hodgkin lymphoma. Study-wide results and limits: Complete responders matched newly diagnosed patients in baseline diversity. Compared with healthy donors, newly diagnosed patients reportedly showed lower baseline TCR diversity. CD4+ TCR diversity, unlike CD8+, rose significantly by C4D1.

The sequences come from peripheral blood mononuclear cells (PBMCs), collected before the second cycle of nivolumab. This sequence originates from a human donor with classical Hodgkin lymphoma. The chain carries TRBV9 and TRBJ2-5; TRBD2 aligns across 7 bases. CDR3 bases: TGTGCCAGCAGCGTAGTCGGGGGGATCCAAGAGACCCAGTACTTC. Amino acids: CASSVVGGIQETQYF.